The 4 T cell receptor beta chains in this list originate from one sample, sequenced in a study of CD8 T cells in ankylosing spondylitis. TCRdb reanalysed the 5' RACE reads using MiXCR and keeps one entry per CDR3 protein. The data contain 100,000 or so distinct CDR3 sequences, 24% of them singletons. The sequenced sample was synovial fluid, either unsorted or a sorted T cell fraction (not recorded which). These receptor sequences come from a male donor with ankylosing spondylitis.

The genes are TRBV7-2 and TRBJ1-6; TRBD1 might be the D (6 bases). The germline V gene encodes CDR1 SGHTA and CDR2 FQGNSA. V lost 3 bases and J lost 7, with 10 bases in between. The CDR3 loop spans 14 amino acids. The CDR3 DNA reads TGTGCCAGCAGCTTTCAGGGGTCCAATTCACCCCTCCACTTT. It codes for CASSFQGSNSPLHF.

The J gene is TRBJ2-1, the V gene TRBV28; TRBD2 agrees at 12 bases. The CDR3 is 16 amino acids. The V and J ends lost 4 bases and 7 bases, in that order; junction bases with no gene match: 8. Looked up from germline, CDR1 is MDHEN and CDR2 is SYDVKM. The CDR3: CASSSPLAGGWNEQFF. Written as DNA, the CDR3 is TGTGCCAGCAGTTCCCCGCTAGCGGGAGGGTGGAATGAGCAGTTCTTC.

The chain combines TRBV3-1 with TRBJ2-5, with TRBD2 identical over 9 bases. Losses at the gene ends were 4 bases for V and 6 bases for J; bases not matched to a gene: 6. This CDR3 is 14 amino acids long. CDR1 is LGHDT, CDR2 YNNKEL, per germline (reference sequence). The CDR3 sequence is CASSLSGRRKTQYF. The CDR3 DNA reads TGTGCCAGCAGCCTTAGCGGGAGAAGGAAGACCCAGTACTTC.

The chain employs TRBV28 and TRBJ2-3, with D possibly matching TRBD2 (5 bases). CDR3 length equals 14 residues. Trimming cost V 7 bases and J 4 bases, with 15 bases left between them. CDR1 MDHEN and CDR2 SYDVKM come from the germline V gene. The CDR3 bases are TGTGCCAGCACCCCACTCCCGAGGGCAGATACGCAGTATTTT. Protein product: CASTPLPRADTQYF.